This TCR beta chain was profiled in a study of regulatory T cells in long-lasting Graves disease (dated by TCRdb to about 2021). In the study overall: Newly diagnosed Graves' disease patients had taken antithyroid drugs for less than 3 months. Peripheral blood TCR sequencing and RNA sequencing compared persistent Graves' disease patients with newly diagnosed Graves' disease patients. The study was registered as a clinical trial and conducted in China. A total of some 33 samples were covered by TCR sequencing, comprising some 13 persistent and 20 or so newly diagnosed Graves' disease patients. Summary of the overall study and its limitations: Preferential use of TRBV28, TRBJ1-2 and TRBJ2-5 was observed in persistent disease, whereas TRBV20-1 and TRBJ2-1 were favored in newly diagnosed disease. Sequencing and analysis were restricted to the TCR beta chain. Persistent Graves' disease patients showed lower TCR Shannon entropy and fewer highly expanded clones than newly diagnosed patients, suggesting clonal expansion. The authors noted that the small sample size was a limitation that may lower accuracy. Patients with persistent disease shared more public clonotypes (about 2,500) than newly diagnosed patients did (966). Only peripheral blood was studied, because thyroid tissue, the primary lesion, was inaccessible.

Per the publication, the time point label means: newly diagnosed GD, antithyroid drugs for less than 3 months. For both TCR sequencing and RNA sequencing, RNA was extracted from PBMCs using TRIzol. Graves' disease was diagnosed according to American Thyroid Association guidelines. Patients were recruited from an endocrinology department in Xi'an, China. Each patient gave about 8.1 milliliters of peripheral blood, collected in an EDTA anticoagulant tube. Ficoll Paque Plus density gradient separation was used to isolate PBMCs, and no further T cell sorting was done. An Agilent 2100 Bioanalyzer and agarose gel were used to assess RNA quality, and a NanoDrop 2000 was used to measure RNA concentration. At least ten counts were recorded for this clonotype. Its antigen is still unknown. Nothing much larger sits one base from this clone, and base qualities are not available. The germline V gene specifies SGHAT as CDR1 and FQNNGV as CDR2. V is shortened by 2 bases, J by 3 bases, and the region joining them spans 10 bases. The CDR3 measures 14 amino acids from cysteine to phenylalanine. Left in the record is the CDR3 DNA by itself, 42 bases read in frame from the first base.

To prepare the library, multiplex PCR was applied. The reads were generated on an Illumina HiSeq 4000. TCR beta libraries were built with iRepertoire HTBI primers and Arm-PCR amplification of CDR3 regions. Before sequencing, the PCR products went through gel purification. The paper's data handling went like this. Across samples, about 63 TRBV and 13 to 15 TRBJ segments were identified and used for gene usage analysis of CDR3 amino acid clonotypes. Filtered high-quality paired reads were merged into contigs using COPE and FqMerger. Contigs were aligned with BLAST to IMGT TRBV, TRBD and TRBJ reference genes, and CDR3 was defined per IMGT. Any clonotype with a frequency above 0.1% was classified as a highly expanded clone. Shannon entropy was used to measure repertoire diversity, and the Gini coefficient was used to measure V-J evenness. A clonotype was considered public if more than one individual shared it. TCRdb applied fastp at Q25 and MiXCR to the public reads, then kept only in-frame beta chains. Entries that share a CDR3 protein sequence are merged under the most common genes and DNA. TCRdb, not the original authors, processed these V and J calls. This sample gives around 400,000 distinct CDR3 sequences in total; around 16% of them show up just once. The top ten constitute approximately 7.8% of the sample.

These data were also reused for a study on T cells in Graves' hyperthyroidism and ophthalmopathy. The second study reports: Stable Graves' hyperthyroidism was defined as the absence of progression to ophthalmopathy over 18 months of follow-up. Hyperthyroidism patients were aged 18 to 65 years and newly diagnosed, with disease duration of less than 2 months. Patients with uncontrolled infections, other autoimmune diseases, pregnancy or lactation were excluded. Diagnoses were based on clinical symptoms, serum thyroxine and TRAb, thyroid ultrasound and orbital computed tomography. The TCR CDR3 was subjected to a first round of RT-PCR using the HTBI primer set and the Qiagen OneStep RT-PCR kit. Most expanded thyroid clonotypes (frequency above 0.001) were also detected in blood, a finding suggesting that blood repertoires may reflect thyroid immune responses. A model built on a 13 V-J signature distinguished ophthalmopathy from stable hyperthyroidism, reaching about 89% sensitivity and around 81% specificity in cross-validation and 80%/75% in testing. In validation, the model predicted progression to ophthalmopathy a median of approximately 6.3 months before onset, with about 71% sensitivity and about 72% specificity. To identify TCR V-J signatures that set the groups apart, the researchers used a discovery cohort of 100 or so patients, made up of some 41 with Graves' ophthalmopathy and approximately 57 with stable Graves' hyperthyroidism. Prospective prediction of ophthalmopathy was tested in an independent validation cohort of 18 to 20 hyperthyroidism patients and 15 to 17 patients who later progressed to ophthalmopathy. For training and testing, the 100 or so patients in the discovery cohort were randomly divided in a 7:3 ratio. Thyroid tissue and blood T-cell repertoires from over 5 Graves' hyperthyroidism patients were also compared in the study. Following sampling, methimazole starting at 30 mg daily was given to hyperthyroidism patients, and high-dose intravenous methylprednisolone was given to ophthalmopathy patients. The libraries were constructed in a second round of multiplex PCR and then size-selected and purified. The libraries were sequenced on an Illumina HiSeq2000 using paired-end 100 bp reads. Raw data were processed with SOAPnuke, discarding reads with adapters, uncalled bases, mean Phred below 15, or no exact constant-primer or identifier match. COPE v1.2.5 was used to merge the high-quality paired reads, and each unique nucleotide sequence was defined as a clonotype. Clonotypes were aligned to IMGT TRBV, TRBD and TRBJ reference segments using MiTCR v1.1. Only V-J combinations with frequency above 0.0001, covering 99% to 99.2% of repertoires, were analysed. The TCS score was defined as F50 (clonal expansion) divided by E x V (chaos), with BLOSUM62-based TCRdist calculated between CDR3 peptides within each V-J. Welch's t-statistics and random forest reduced around 550 V-J features to roughly 13, which were used in a naive Bayes classifier (R e1071). No statistical method was used to set the sample size in advance, and investigators knew the group allocation. According to the paper, TCR Vbeta CDR3 sequencing was carried out on more than 120 peripheral blood samples, which came from some 41 ophthalmopathy, around 74 hyperthyroidism and approximately 17 progressor patients.

The sequence was collected from a woman aged 40 to 50 with Graves disease. Donor details come from another sample of the same person, matched by shared clones. Material: peripheral blood mononuclear cells (PBMCs), obtained at new diagnosis, from a patient treated with antithyroid drugs. The rearrangement combines TRBV11-2 with TRBJ2-5, with the D gene tentatively TRBD1 or TRBD2, based on 5 matching bases in each. The nucleotide sequence reads as follows: TGTGCCAGCAGCTTACTTCTGGGGGAAGAGACCCAGTACTTC. It specifies CASSLLLGEETQYF. Reference TRBV11-2 and TRBJ2-5 genes cover what lies past the CDR3, so the full variable domain is EAGVAQSPRYKIIEKRQSVAFWCNPISGHATLYWYQQILGQGPKLLIQFQNNGVVDDSQLPKDRFSAERLKGVDSTLKIQPAKLEDSAVYLCASSLLLGEETQYFGPGTRLLVL.